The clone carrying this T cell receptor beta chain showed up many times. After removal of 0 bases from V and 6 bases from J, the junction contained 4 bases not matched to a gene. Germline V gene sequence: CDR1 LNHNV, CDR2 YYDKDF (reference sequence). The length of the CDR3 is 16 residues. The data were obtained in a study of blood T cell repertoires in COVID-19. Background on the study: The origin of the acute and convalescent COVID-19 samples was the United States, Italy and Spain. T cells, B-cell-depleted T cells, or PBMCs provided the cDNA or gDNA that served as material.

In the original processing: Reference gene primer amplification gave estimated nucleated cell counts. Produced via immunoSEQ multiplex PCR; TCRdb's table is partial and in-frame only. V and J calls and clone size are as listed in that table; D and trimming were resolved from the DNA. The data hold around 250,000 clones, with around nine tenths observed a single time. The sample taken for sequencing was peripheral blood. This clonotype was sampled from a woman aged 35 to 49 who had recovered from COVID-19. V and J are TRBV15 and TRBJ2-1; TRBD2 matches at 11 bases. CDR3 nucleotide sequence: TGTGCCACCAGCAGAGAGGGACTAGCGGATACCAATGAGCAGTTCTTC. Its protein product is CATSREGLADTNEQFF. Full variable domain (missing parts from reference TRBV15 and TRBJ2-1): DAMVIQNPRYQVTQFGKPVTLSCSQTLNHNVMYWYQQKSSQAPKLLFHYYDKDFNNEADTPDNFQSRRPNTSFCFLDIRSPGLGDTAMYLCATSREGLADTNEQFFGPGTRLTVL.